This T cell receptor (beta chain) stems from a study of blood T cell repertoires in COVID-19. Study in general: The samples span acute and convalescent COVID-19 from the United States, Italy and Spain. The cDNA or gDNA used as material had been derived from T cells, B-cell-depleted T cells, or PBMCs.

This CDR3 comprises 15 residues. Germline assignment: CDR1 SGDLS and CDR2 YYNGEE. V trimming: 0 bases; J trimming: 4 bases; junction bases outside the gene matches: 5. The Seattle site enrolled patients during active infection and followed them longitudinally. The authors' processing: Counts of nucleated cells, estimated from reference gene primer amplification, were obtained. The protocol was immunoSEQ multiplex PCR, while the TCRdb copy is restricted to in-frame clones and leaves out a portion. V and J calls plus clone size are reproduced from that table; the DNA served to infer D and trimming. The profile covers around 260,000 clones, with approximately 91% appearing a single time and around 2% taken by the ten largest.

The sequencing input was peripheral blood. This receptor was taken from a woman under 40 with COVID-19, enrolled during active disease. The genes are TRBV9 and TRBJ2-5; 8 bases agree with TRBD1. The CDR3 reads CASSVVSGGGETQYF. The CDR3 DNA sequence: TGTGCCAGCAGCGTAGTCTCAGGGGGCGGAGAGACCCAGTACTTC.